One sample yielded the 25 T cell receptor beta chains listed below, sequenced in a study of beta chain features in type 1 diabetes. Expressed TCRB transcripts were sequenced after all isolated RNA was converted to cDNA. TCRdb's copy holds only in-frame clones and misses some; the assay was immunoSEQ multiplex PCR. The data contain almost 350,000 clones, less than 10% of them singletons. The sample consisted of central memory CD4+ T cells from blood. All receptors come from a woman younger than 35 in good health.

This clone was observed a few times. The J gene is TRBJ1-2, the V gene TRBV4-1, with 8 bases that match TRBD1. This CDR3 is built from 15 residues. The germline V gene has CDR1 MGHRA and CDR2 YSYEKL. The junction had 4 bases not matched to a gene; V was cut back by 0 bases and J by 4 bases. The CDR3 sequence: CASSQDPTGAYGYTF. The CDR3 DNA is TGCGCCAGCAGCCAAGACCCGACAGGGGCCTATGGCTACACCTTC.

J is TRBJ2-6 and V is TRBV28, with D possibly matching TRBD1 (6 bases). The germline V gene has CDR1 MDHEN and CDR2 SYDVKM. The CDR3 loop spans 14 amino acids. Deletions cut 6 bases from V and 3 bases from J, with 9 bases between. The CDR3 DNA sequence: TGTGCCAGCAGCTACAGGGTTGGGGCCAACGTCCTGACTTTC. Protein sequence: CASSYRVGANVLTF.

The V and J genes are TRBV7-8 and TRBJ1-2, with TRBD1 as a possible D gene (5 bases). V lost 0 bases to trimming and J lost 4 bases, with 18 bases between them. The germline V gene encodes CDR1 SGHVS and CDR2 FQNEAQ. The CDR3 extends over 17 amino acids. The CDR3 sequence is CASSLARAPTEIYGYTF. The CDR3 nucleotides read TGTGCCAGCAGCTTAGCCAGGGCCCCGACCGAGATCTATGGCTACACCTTC. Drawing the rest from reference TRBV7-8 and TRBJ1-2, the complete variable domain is GAGVSQSPRYKVAKRGQDVALRCDPISGHVSLFWYQQALGQGPEFLTYFQNEAQLDKSGLPSDRFFAERPEGSVSTLKIQRTQQEDSAVYLCASSLARAPTEIYGYTFGSGTRLTVV.

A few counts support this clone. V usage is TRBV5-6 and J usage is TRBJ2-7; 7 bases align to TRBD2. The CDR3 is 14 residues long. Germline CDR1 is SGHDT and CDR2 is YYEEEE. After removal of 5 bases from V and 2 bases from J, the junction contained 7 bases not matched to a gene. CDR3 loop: CASRGGLGPYEQYF. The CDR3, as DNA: TGTGCCAGCAGGGGCGGACTAGGTCCCTACGAGCAGTACTTC.

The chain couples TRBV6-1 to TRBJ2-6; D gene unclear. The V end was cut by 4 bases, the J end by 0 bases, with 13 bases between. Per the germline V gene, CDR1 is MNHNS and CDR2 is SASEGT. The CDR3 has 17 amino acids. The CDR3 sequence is CASSGGLSGSGANVLTF. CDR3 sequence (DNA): TGTGCCAGCAGTGGGGGTTTATCGGGCTCTGGGGCCAACGTCCTGACTTTC.

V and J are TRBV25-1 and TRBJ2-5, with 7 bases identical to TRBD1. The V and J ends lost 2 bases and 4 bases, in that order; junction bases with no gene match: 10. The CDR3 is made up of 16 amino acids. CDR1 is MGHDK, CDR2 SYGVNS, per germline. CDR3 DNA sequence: TGTGCCAGCAGTGAACCAGCCAGGGGGTCGATAGAGACCCAGTACTTC. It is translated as CASSEPARGSIETQYF.

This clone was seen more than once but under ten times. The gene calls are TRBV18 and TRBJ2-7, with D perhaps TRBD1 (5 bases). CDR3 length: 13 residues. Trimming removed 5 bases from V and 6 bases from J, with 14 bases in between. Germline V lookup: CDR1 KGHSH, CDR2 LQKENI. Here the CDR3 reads CASSSGAPLEQYF. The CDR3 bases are TGTGCCAGCTCAAGTGGGGCTCCCCTCGAGCAGTACTTC.

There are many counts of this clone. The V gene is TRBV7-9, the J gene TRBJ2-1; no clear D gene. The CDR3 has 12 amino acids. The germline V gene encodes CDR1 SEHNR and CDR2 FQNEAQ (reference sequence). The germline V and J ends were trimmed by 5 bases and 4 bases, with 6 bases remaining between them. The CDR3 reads CASSPAYNEQFF. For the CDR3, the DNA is TGTGCCAGCAGCCCCGCATACAATGAGCAGTTCTTC.

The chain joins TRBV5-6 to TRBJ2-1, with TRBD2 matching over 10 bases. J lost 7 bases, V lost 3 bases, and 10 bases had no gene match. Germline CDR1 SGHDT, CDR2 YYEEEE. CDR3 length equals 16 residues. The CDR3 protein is CASSWGTSGISNEQFF. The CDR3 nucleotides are TGTGCCAGCAGCTGGGGAACTAGCGGGATTTCAAATGAGCAGTTCTTC.

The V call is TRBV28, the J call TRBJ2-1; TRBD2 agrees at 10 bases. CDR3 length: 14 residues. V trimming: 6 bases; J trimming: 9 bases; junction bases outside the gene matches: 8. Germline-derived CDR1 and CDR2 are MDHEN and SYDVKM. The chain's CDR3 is CASSPGTSVIEQFF. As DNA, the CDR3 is TGTGCCAGCAGCCCAGGGACTAGCGTAATTGAGCAGTTCTTC.

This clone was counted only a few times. The CDR3 coding sequence is TGCAGCGTTGGACCCAGGACCCCCTACGAGCAGTACTTC. Translating gives CSVGPRTPYEQYF. The J gene is TRBJ2-7, the V gene TRBV29-1; D not certain. Trimming took 4 bases from V and 2 from J, leaving 12 bases between them. The germline V gene has CDR1 SQVTM and CDR2 ANQGSEA. This CDR3 contains 13 residues.

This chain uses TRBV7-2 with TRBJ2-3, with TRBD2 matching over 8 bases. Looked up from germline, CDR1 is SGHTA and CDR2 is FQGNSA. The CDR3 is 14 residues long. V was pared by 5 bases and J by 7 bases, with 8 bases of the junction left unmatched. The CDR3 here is CASSVGLAQNTQYF. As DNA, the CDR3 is TGTGCCAGCAGCGTAGGACTAGCTCAAAATACGCAGTATTTT.

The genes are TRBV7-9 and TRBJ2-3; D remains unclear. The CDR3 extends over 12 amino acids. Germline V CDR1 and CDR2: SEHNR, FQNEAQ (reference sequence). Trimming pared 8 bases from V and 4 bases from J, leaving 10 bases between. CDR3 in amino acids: CASDSMADTQYF. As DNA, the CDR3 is TGTGCCAGCGACTCAATGGCAGATACGCAGTATTTT.

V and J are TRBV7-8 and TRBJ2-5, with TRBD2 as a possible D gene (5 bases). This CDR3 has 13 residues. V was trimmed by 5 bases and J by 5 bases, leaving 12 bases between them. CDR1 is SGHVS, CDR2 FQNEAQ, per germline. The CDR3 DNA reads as TGTGCCAGCAGCCCAGGACTGGTGGAGACCCAGTACTTC. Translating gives CASSPGLVETQYF.

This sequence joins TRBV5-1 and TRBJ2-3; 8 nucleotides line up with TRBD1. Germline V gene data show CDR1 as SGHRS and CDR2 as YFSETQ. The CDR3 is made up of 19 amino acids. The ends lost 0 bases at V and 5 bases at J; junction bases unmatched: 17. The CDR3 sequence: CASSLGPRRGGQGGDTQYF. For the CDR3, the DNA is TGCGCCAGCAGCTTGGGCCCCCGACGCGGCGGACAGGGAGGAGATACGCAGTATTTT.

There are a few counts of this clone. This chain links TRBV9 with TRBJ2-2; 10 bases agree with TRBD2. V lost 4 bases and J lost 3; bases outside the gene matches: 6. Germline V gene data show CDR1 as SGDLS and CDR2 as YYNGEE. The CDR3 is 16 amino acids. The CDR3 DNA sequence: TGTGCCAGCAGCTTACTAGCGGGACCTTACACCGGGGAGCTGTTTTTT. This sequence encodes CASSLLAGPYTGELFF.

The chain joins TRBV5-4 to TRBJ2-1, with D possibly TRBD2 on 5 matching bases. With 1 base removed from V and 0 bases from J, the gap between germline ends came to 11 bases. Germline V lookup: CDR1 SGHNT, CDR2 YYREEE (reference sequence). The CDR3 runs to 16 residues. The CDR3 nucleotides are TGTGCCAGCAGCTTGCCGCGGGTAAGCTCCTACAATGAGCAGTTCTTC. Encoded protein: CASSLPRVSSYNEQFF.

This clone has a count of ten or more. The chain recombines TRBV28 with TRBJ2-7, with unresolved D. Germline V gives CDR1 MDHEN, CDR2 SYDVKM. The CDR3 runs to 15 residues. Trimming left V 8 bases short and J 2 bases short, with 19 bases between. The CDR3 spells CASSQLVPLTYEQYF. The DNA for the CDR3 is TGTGCCAGCTCCCAGCTTGTCCCTTTAACCTACGAGCAGTACTTC.

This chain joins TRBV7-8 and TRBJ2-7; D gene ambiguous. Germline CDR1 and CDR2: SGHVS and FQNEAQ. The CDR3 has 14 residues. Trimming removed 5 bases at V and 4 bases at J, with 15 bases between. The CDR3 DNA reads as TGTGCCAGCAGCCTGGCTGGGCCTGGGTACGAGCAGTACTTC. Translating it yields CASSLAGPGYEQYF.

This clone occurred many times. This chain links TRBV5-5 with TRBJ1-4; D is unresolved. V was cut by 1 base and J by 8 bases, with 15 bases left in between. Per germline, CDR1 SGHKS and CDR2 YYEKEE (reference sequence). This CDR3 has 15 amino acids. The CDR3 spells CASSLTFSTVEKLFF. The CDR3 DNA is TGTGCCAGCAGCTTGACCTTTAGTACGGTCGAAAAACTGTTTTTT. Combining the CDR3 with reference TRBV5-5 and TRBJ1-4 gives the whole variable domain DAGVTQSPTHLIKTRGQQVTLRCSPISGHKSVSWYQQVLGQGPQFIFQYYEKEERGRGNFPDRFSARQFPNYSSELNVNALLLGDSALYLCASSLTFSTVEKLFFGSGTQLSVL.

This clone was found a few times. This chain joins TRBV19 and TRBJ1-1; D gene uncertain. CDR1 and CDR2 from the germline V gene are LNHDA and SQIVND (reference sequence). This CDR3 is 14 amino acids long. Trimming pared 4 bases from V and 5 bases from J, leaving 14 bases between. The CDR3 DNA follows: TGTGCCAGTAGTAGTGCCCGCCGAGGAACTGAAGCTTTCTTT. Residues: CASSSARRGTEAFF.

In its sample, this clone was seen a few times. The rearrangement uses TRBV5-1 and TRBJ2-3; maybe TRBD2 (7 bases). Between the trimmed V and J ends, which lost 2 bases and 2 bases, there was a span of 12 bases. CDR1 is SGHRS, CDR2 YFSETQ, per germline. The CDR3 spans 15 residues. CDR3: CASSLGRGYTDTQYF. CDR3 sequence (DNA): TGCGCCAGCAGCTTAGGGAGGGGGTACACAGATACGCAGTATTTT.

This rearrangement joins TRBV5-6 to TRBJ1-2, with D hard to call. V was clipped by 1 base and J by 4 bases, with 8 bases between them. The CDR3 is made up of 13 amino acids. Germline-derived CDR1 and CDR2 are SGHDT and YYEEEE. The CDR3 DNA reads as TGTGCCAGCAGCTTGAGGGCCGCCTATGGCTACACCTTC. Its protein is CASSLRAAYGYTF.

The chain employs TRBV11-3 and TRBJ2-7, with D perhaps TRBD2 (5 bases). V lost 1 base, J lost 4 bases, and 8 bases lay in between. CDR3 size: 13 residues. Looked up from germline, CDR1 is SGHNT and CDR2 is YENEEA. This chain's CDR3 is CASSLVRGYEQYF. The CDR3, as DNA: TGTGCCAGCAGCTTAGTACGAGGGTACGAGCAGTACTTC.

This chain's CDR3 is CASSMTLGQAEAFF. The CDR3 bases are TGCGCCAGCAGCATGACCCTAGGACAGGCGGAAGCTTTCTTT. This rearrangement joins TRBV5-1 to TRBJ1-1, with TRBD1 matching 7 bases. The CDR3 has 14 amino acids. CDR1 SGHRS and CDR2 YFSETQ come from the germline V gene. With 4 bases clipped from V and 8 bases from J, the junction kept 11 bases outside the gene matches.